The source of this TCR beta chain is a study of blood T cell repertoires in COVID-19. Study-level information: Recovered status in Cohort 3 required two negative PCRs, clearance, or symptom resolution. Researchers got acute and convalescent COVID-19 samples from the United States, Italy and Spain.

Sequenced by immunoSEQ multiplex PCR; TCRdb stores in-frame clones only, minus some. The repertoire holds a few hundred thousand clones, with over 75% as singletons. Material: PBMCs or T cells enriched from blood (not recorded which). This TCR was sampled from a man aged 25 to 40 in a cohort exposed to, infected with or recovered from COVID-19 (not recorded which).

This CDR3 reads CATSRGNTIYF. The CDR3, as DNA: TGTGCCACCTCGCGGGGCAACACCATATATTTT. The chain joins TRBV27 to TRBJ1-3; possibly TRBD1 for D (5 bases). V lost 10 bases to trimming and J lost 7 bases, with 11 bases between them. This CDR3 has 11 residues. The germline V gene has CDR1 MNHEY and CDR2 SMNVEV (reference sequence).